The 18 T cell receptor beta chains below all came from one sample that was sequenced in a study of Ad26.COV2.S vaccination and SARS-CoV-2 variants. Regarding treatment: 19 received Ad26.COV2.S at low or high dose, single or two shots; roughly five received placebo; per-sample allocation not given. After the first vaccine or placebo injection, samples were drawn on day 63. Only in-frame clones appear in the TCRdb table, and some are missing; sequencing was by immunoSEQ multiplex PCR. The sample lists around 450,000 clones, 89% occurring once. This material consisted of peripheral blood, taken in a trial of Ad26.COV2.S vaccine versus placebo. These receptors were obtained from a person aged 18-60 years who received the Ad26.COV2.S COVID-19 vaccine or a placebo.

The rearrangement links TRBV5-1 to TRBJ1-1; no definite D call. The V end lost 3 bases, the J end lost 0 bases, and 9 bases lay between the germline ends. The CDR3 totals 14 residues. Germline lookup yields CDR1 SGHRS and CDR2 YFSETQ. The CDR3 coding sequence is TGCGCCAGCAGCTCCGCTTTTATGAACACTGAAGCTTTCTTT. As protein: CASSSAFMNTEAFF.

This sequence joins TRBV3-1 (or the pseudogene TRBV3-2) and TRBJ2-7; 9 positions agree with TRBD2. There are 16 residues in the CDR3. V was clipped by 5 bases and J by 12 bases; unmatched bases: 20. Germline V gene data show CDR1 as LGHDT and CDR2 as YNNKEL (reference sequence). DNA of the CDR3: TGTGCCAGCAGCTCCTCTGCGGGGCTAGCGGGACTGGGTCTGTACTTC. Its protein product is CASSSSAGLAGLGLYF.

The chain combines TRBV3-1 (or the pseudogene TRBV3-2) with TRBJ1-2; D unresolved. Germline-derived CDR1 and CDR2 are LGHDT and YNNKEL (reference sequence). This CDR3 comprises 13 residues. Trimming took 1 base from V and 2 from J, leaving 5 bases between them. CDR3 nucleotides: TGTGCCAGCAGCCAAGGGCCCAACTATGGCTACACCTTC. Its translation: CASSQGPNYGYTF.

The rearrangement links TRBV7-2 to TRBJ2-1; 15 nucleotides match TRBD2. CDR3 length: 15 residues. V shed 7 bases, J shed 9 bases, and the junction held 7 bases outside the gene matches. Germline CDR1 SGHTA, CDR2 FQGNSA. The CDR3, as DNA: TGTGCCAGCACCAGGACTAGCGGGGGGGCAGGTGAGCAGTTCTTC. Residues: CASTRTSGGAGEQFF.

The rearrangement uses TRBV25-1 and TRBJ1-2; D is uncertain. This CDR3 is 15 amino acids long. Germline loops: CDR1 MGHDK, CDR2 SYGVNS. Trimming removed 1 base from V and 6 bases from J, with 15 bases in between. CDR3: CASSESILGRDGYTF. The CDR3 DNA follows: TGTGCCAGCAGTGAATCTATATTGGGGAGAGATGGCTACACCTTC.

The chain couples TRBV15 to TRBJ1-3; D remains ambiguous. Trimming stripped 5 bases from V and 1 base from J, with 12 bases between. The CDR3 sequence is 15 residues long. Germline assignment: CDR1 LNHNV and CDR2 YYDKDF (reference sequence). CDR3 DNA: TGTGCCACCAGCCCCCGACGGCTATCTGGAAACACCATATATTTT. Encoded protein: CATSPRRLSGNTIYF.

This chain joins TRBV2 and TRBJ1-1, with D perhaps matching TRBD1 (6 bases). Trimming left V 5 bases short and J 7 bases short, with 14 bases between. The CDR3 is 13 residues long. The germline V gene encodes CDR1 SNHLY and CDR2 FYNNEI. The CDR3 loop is CASSQGQTIEAFF. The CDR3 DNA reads TGTGCCAGCAGTCAGGGACAAACAATTGAAGCTTTCTTT.

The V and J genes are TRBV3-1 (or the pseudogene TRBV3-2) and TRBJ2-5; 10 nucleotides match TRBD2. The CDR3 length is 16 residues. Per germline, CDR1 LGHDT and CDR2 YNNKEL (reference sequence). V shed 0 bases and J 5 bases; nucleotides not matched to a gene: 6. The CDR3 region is CASSQESGGAGETQYF. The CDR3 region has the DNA TGTGCCAGCAGCCAAGAAAGCGGGGGGGCCGGGGAGACCCAGTACTTC.

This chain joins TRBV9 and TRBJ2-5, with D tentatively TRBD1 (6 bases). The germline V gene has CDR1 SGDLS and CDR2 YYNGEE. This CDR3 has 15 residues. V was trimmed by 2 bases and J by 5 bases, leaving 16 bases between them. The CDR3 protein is CASSVRGPTGETQYF. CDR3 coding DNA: TGTGCCAGCAGCGTCAGGGGACCCACCGGTGAGACCCAGTACTTC.

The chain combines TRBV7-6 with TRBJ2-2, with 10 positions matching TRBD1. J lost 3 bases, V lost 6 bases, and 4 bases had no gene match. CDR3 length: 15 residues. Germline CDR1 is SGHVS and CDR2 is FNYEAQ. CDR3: CASRMTGGDTGELFF. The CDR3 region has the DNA TGTGCCAGCAGGATGACAGGGGGCGACACCGGGGAGCTGTTTTTT.

The CDR3 loop is CAWDTGGLQETQYF. The CDR3, as DNA: TGTGCCTGGGATACAGGGGGCTTGCAAGAGACCCAGTACTTC. This chain uses TRBV30 with TRBJ2-5, with TRBD1 matching over 9 bases. Unmatched junction bases numbered 6, after V lost 5 bases and J lost 2 bases. In germline, CDR1 is GTSNPN, CDR2 SVGIG (reference sequence). The CDR3 runs 14 residues.

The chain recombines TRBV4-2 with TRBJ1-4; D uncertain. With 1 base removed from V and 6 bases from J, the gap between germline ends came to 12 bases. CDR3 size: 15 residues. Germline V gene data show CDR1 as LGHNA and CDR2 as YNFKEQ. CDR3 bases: TGTGCCAGCAGCCAAGTTGTTCAGAAAGATGAAAAACTGTTTTTT. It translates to CASSQVVQKDEKLFF.

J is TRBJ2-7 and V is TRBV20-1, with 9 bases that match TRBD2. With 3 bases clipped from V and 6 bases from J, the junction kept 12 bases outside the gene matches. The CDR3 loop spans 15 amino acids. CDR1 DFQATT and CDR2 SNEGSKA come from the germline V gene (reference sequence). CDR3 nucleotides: TGCAGTGCTAGTAGGGCTAGCGGGAAATCTGGCGAGCAGTACTTC. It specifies CSASRASGKSGEQYF.

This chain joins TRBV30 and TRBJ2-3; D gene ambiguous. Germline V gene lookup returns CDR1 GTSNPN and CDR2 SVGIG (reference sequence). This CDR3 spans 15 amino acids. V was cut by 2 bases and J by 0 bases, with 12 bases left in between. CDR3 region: CAWSPNVPSTDTQYF. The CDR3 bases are TGTGCCTGGAGTCCGAATGTCCCTAGCACAGATACGCAGTATTTT.

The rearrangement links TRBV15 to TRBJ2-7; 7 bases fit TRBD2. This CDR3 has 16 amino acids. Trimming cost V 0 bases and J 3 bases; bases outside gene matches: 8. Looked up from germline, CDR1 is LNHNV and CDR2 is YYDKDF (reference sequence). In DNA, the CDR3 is TGTGCCACCAGCAGAGATACGGCGGGAGACCTCTACGAGCAGTACTTC. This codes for CATSRDTAGDLYEQYF. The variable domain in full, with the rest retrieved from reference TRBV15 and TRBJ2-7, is DAMVIQNPRYQVTQFGKPVTLSCSQTLNHNVMYWYQQKSSQAPKLLFHYYDKDFNNEADTPDNFQSRRPNTSFCFLDIRSPGLGDTAMYLCATSRDTAGDLYEQYFGPGTRLTVT.

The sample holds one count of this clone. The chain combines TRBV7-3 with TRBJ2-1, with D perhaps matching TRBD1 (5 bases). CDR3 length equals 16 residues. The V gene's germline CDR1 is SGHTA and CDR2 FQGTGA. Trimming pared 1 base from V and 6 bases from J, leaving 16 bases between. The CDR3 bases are TGTGCCAGCAGCTTAAACCTAGGGGCAGTTGGCAATGAGCAGTTCTTC. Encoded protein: CASSLNLGAVGNEQFF.

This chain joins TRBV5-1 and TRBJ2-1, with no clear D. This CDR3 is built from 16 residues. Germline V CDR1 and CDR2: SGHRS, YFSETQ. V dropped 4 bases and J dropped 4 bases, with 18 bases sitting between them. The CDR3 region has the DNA TGCGCCAGCAGCGACTCCCGGGTCCTAACTTACAATGAGCAGTTCTTC. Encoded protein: CASSDSRVLTYNEQFF. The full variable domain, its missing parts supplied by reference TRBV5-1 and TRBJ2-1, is KAGVTQTPRYLIKTRGQQVTLSCSPISGHRSVSWYQQTPGQGLQFLFEYFSETQRNKGNFPGRFSGRQFSNSRSEMNVSTLELGDSALYLCASSDSRVLTYNEQFFGPGTRLTVL.

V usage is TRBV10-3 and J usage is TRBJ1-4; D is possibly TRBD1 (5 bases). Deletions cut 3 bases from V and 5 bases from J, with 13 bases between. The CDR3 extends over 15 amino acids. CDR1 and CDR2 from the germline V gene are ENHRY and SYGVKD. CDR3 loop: CAISDVGVGNEKLFF. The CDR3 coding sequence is TGTGCCATCAGTGACGTGGGGGTAGGAAATGAAAAACTGTTTTTT.